The clone carrying this T cell receptor beta chain has just a few counts. Its antigen is unknown. The library was made from cDNA and included unique molecular identifiers. It was from about 1 to 10 million T cells that 500,000 or so cDNA molecules came. TCRdb reanalysed the PCR reads using MiXCR and keeps one entry per CDR3 protein. The table has 600,000 to 700,000 distinct CDR3 sequences, 55% to 70% seen once; the top ten hold around 11%. Deletions cut 1 base from V and 6 bases from J, with 10 bases between. The CDR3 consists of 14 residues. Germline V gene sequence: CDR1 KGHDR, CDR2 SFDVKD. The sample is drawn from a study of post-analysis software for immune sequencing data. Overall study context: Relapsing-remitting, secondary progressive and progressive-relapsing courses of multiple sclerosis were included.

Study results and caveats: Compared with controls, patients showed significantly lower normalized Chao1 diversity. With TRBV5-6, TRBV5-1 and TRBV20-1 included, about five TRBV segments were more frequent in patients than in controls. Pronounced co-clustering by F measure was evident among identically batched samples.

The chain combines TRBV24-1 with TRBJ2-3; D unresolved. The specimen sequenced was blood. The source is a girl aged 2 to 9 with multiple sclerosis. CDR3 loop: CATSDLANDDTQYF. The CDR3 DNA sequence: TGTGCCACCAGTGATTTAGCCAACGACGATACGCAGTATTTT.